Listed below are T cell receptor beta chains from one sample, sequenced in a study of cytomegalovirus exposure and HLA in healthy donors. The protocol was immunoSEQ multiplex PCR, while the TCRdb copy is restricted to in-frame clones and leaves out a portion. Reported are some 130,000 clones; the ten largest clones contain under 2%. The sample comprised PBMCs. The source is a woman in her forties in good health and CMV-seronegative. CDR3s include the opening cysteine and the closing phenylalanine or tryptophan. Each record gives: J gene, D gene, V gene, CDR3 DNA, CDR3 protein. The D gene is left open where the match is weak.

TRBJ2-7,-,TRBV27,TGTGCCAGCAGCCCTCGGGGGGCGAACTACGAGCAGTACTTC,CASSPRGANYEQYF
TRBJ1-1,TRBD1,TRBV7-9,TGTGCCACCCCTTCCGGGACAGGGGGGATTATGGACACTGAAGCTTTCTTT,CATPSGTGGIMDTEAFF
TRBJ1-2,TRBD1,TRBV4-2,TGTGCCAGCAGCCAAGTCGGGACAGGTGGTAACTATGGCTACACCTTC,CASSQVGTGGNYGYTF
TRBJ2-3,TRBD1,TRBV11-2,TGTGCCAGCAGCTTCGGGACAGGGGGTGCAGATACGCAGTATTTT,CASSFGTGGADTQYF
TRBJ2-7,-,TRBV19,TGTGCCAGTAGGAGGGGACACTCCGGGGACGAGCAGTACTTC,CASRRGHSGDEQYF
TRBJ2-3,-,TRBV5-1,TGCGCCAGCAGCTTGGCCATCACAGATACGCAGTATTTT,CASSLAITDTQYF
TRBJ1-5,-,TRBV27,TGTGCCAGCAGTTTATTGGGCATTTATAGCAATCAGCCCCAGCATTTT,CASSLLGIYSNQPQHF
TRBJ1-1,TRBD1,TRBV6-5,TGTGCCAGCAGTTACCCAGGGGGAAACACTGAAGCTTTCTTT,CASSYPGGNTEAFF
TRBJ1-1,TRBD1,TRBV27,TGTGCCAGCAGAAGCCGGGACAGACCGAACACTGAAGCTTTCTTT,CASRSRDRPNTEAFF
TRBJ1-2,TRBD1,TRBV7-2,TGTGCCAGCAGCGCCCCCGGGACAGGGGGTGTTGGCTACACCTTC,CASSAPGTGGVGYTF
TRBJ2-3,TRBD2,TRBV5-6,TGTGCCAGCAGCTTGACTAGCGGGGGTGCAGATACGCAGTATTTT,CASSLTSGGADTQYF
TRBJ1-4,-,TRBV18,TGTGCCAGCTCACAGGGGCCCGGCGGTGAAAAACTGTTTTTT,CASSQGPGGEKLFF
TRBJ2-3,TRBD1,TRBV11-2,TGTGCCAGCACCTTCCAGGGGGCGCTGTCAGATACGCAGTATTTT,CASTFQGALSDTQYF
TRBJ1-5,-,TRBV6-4,TGTGCCAGCAGTCAACAGGTTGGGGGCAATCAGCCCCAGCATTTT,CASSQQVGGNQPQHF
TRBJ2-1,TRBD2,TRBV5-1,TGCGCCAGCGGCCCGGGACTAGCGGCGAACAATGAGCAGTTCTTC,CASGPGLAANNEQFF
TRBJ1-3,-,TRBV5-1,TGCGCCAGCAGCCCGGGGATAGGGGGAAACACCATATATTTT,CASSPGIGGNTIYF
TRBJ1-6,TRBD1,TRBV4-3,TGCGCCAGCAGCCAAGGACAGGGAGATAATTCACCCCTCCACTTT,CASSQGQGDNSPLHF
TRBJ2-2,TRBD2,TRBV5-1,TGCGCCAGCAGCTTCGGGGGGATTAACACCGGGGAGCTGTTTTTT,CASSFGGINTGELFF
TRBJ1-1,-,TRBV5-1,TGCGCCAGCAGCTTTGGCAGTCCGAACACTGAAGCTTTCTTT,CASSFGSPNTEAFF
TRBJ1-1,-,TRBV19,TGTGCCAGTACGCCCCGGGACGGGAGGTCCACTGAAGCTTTCTTT,CASTPRDGRSTEAFF
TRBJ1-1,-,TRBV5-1,TGCGCCAGCAGCCCCGGGACATCGGGCATTGAAGCTCTCTTT,CASSPGTSGIEALF
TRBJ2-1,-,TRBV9,TGTGCCAGCAGTAAAGGAGGATACAATGAGCAGTTCTTC,CASSKGGYNEQFF
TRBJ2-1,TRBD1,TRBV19,TGTGCCAGTAGCAACCGACAGGGAGACAATGAGCAGTTCTTC,CASSNRQGDNEQFF
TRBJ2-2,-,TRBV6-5,TGTGCCAGCAGACTCAGGGGCGTCACCGGGGAGCTGTTTTTT,CASRLRGVTGELFF
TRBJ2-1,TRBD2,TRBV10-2,TGCGCCAGCAGCGGGACTAGCGGGATCCTTTCCGGCAATGAGCAGTTCTTC,CASSGTSGILSGNEQFF
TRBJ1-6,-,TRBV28,TGTGCCAGCAGTTTAATTTCCGGGGGGGGGCGCGGATATAATTCACCCCTCCACTTT,CASSLISGGGRGYNSPLHF